Listed below are T cell receptor beta chains from one sample, sequenced in a study of cytomegalovirus exposure and HLA in healthy donors. Profiled with immunoSEQ multiplex PCR; TCRdb holds only in-frame clones, not every one. The table has approximately 280,000 clones, roughly 90% seen once. The sample comprised PBMCs. All receptors come from a woman under 30 in good health and CMV-seronegative. CDR3s include the opening cysteine and the closing phenylalanine or tryptophan. D genes are given only for firm matches. Clone size is stated in some rows and not others, as once, few, many or a class when expanded.

j_call,v_call,clone_size,d_call,cdr3_nt,cdr3_aa
TRBJ2-6,TRBV2,NA,TRBD2,TGTGCCAGCCTCGGTCCTAGCGGCTCTGGGGCCAACGTCCTGACTTTC,CASLGPSGSGANVLTF
TRBJ2-7,TRBV28,once,TRBD1,TGTGCCAGCAGTTTATATCCGCAGAGGGGGCAGAGGGAGCAGTACTTC,CASSLYPQRGQREQYF
TRBJ1-1,TRBV23-1,NA,NA,TGCGCCAGCAGTCGCCCGGCGGGAGAATTGAACACTGAAGCTTTCTTT,CASSRPAGELNTEAFF
TRBJ1-3,TRBV30,NA,NA,TGTGCCTGGAGTGTAGCTCGGACTGGAGGAAACACCATATATTTT,CAWSVARTGGNTIYF
TRBJ1-1,TRBV6-6,once,NA,TGTGCCAGCCACGACGGGGGGCTGGGCACTGAAGCTTTCTTT,CASHDGGLGTEAFF
TRBJ2-7,TRBV5-6,NA,NA,TGTGCCAGCAGCTTGTATGCTAGGGGGACCTACGAGCAGTACTTC,CASSLYARGTYEQYF
TRBJ2-1,TRBV28,NA,TRBD2,TGTGCCAGCAGCCCGAAGGGACTAGCGGGAGGGATAGGTGAGCAGTTCTTC,CASSPKGLAGGIGEQFF
TRBJ2-7,TRBV11-2,NA,NA,TGTGCCAGCAGCTGGGAGCGGAGAAACTACGAGCAGTACTTC,CASSWERRNYEQYF
TRBJ1-2,TRBV7-2,NA,NA,TGTGCCAGCAGCTTAGCAAAGGGGCTTAGCTATGGCTACACCTTC,CASSLAKGLSYGYTF
TRBJ2-2,TRBV28,NA,NA,TGTGCCAGCAGTTTACGGACACCGAGAAACACCGGGGAGCTGTTTTTT,CASSLRTPRNTGELFF
TRBJ2-7,TRBV5-1,few,TRBD2,TGCGCCAGCAGCTTGGGGAGCGGGAGGCAATACGAGCAGTACTTC,CASSLGSGRQYEQYF
TRBJ2-1,TRBV18,NA,TRBD2,TGTGCCAGCTCACAGTTGAGACTAGCGGAGGGTGAGCAGTTCTTC,CASSQLRLAEGEQFF
TRBJ2-1,TRBV9,NA,NA,TGTGCCAGCAGCGTATCGCGGAGTTTCAATGAGCAGTTCTTC,CASSVSRSFNEQFF
TRBJ2-1,TRBV7-2,NA,NA,TGTGCCAGCAGCTTATCAGGTGAGCAGTTCTTC,CASSLSGEQFF
TRBJ1-4,TRBV4-2,NA,NA,TGTGCCAGCAGCCGAGAGACGGAGGGAGAAAATGAAAAACTGTTTTTT,CASSRETEGENEKLFF
TRBJ1-4,TRBV5-6,once,TRBD1,TGTGCCAGCAGCGCGGGGACAGGAGGAATCGAAAAACTGTTTTTT,CASSAGTGGIEKLFF
TRBJ2-7,TRBV5-1,NA,TRBD1,TGCGCCAGCAGCTTGGCCGGCATAGGGGGCGCGAGGGAGCAGTACTTC,CASSLAGIGGAREQYF
TRBJ2-1,TRBV6-5,NA,NA,TGTGCCAGCAGTTACTGGACCACCGGGAAATACAATGAGCAGTTCTTC,CASSYWTTGKYNEQFF
TRBJ2-7,TRBV28,NA,TRBD2,TGTGCCAGCAAAGGACTAGCGGGGGTCTACGAGCAGTACTTC,CASKGLAGVYEQYF